A single sample gave rise to the 19 T cell receptor beta chains below, sequenced in a study of CD8+CD57+ T cells in acquired aplastic anemia. Those patients picked for sequencing had displayed CD8+CD57+ cell expansion on flow cytometry. The study profiled TCR beta VDJ and CDR3 using genomic DNA as template. MiXCR was run by TCRdb on the reads, yielding one entry per CDR3 protein. The sample has more than 95,000 distinct CDR3 sequences; less than 50% are singletons. What was sequenced was sorted CD4+, CD8+, or CD8+CD57+ T cells (not recorded which) from PBMCs. These receptors were obtained from a human donor with aplastic anemia.

In its sample, this clonotype was seen many times. The rearrangement joins TRBV5-1 to TRBJ1-1, with 7 nucleotides matching TRBD1. J lost 1 base, V lost 3 bases, and 3 bases had no gene match. Germline values: CDR1 SGHRS, CDR2 YFSETQ. There are 14 residues in the CDR3. CDR3 amino acids: CASSYYRGNTEAFF. The DNA of the CDR3 is TGCGCCAGCAGCTACTACAGGGGGAACACTGAAGCTTTCTTT.

This clonotype was found a few times. The chain employs TRBV5-4 and TRBJ2-2; 9 bases fit TRBD1. This CDR3 contains 16 residues. Trimming at V came to 2 bases and at J to 9 bases, leaving 11 bases not matched to a gene. Germline CDR1 and CDR2: SGHNT and YYREEE (reference sequence). CDR3 residues: CASSFNLPGQGRELFF. The CDR3, as DNA: TGTGCCAGCAGCTTTAATCTCCCGGGACAGGGAAGGGAGCTGTTTTTT.

Comments on this clonotype: A much more abundant neighbour one base away suggests this may be a read error. The V call is TRBV5-6, the J call TRBJ1-3; the D is unclear. Germline V gene sequence: CDR1 SGHDT, CDR2 YYEEEE. The CDR3 loop spans 16 amino acids. V was pared by 4 bases and J by 0 bases, with 14 bases between. CDR3 region: CASSALLGPSGNTIYF. The CDR3 bases are TGTGCCAGCAGCGCATTACTAGGGCCCTCTGGAAACACCATATATTTT.

A few counts support this clonotype. This CDR3 reads CASSSTPAGVMRGTNEQFF. CDR3 coding DNA: TGCGCCAGCAGCTCTACCCCTGCAGGGGTAATGCGGGGTACCAATGAGCAGTTCTTC. The chain joins TRBV5-1 to TRBJ2-1; D is possibly TRBD1 or TRBD2 (6 bases each). The V end was cut by 3 bases, the J end by 6 bases, with 28 bases between. The CDR3 loop spans 19 amino acids. Germline CDR1 SGHRS, CDR2 YFSETQ.

This chain uses TRBV12-3 or TRBV12-4 with TRBJ2-3; 9 nucleotides align to TRBD2. The CDR3 is 15 residues long. The junction had 3 bases not matched to a gene; V was cut back by 3 bases and J by 2 bases. CDR3 sequence: CASSFSGGITDTQYF. The CDR3 DNA sequence: TGTGCCAGCAGTTTTAGCGGGGGCATCACAGATACGCAGTATTTT.

This clonotype was detected ten times or more. This chain links TRBV4-1 with TRBJ2-5; D is unclear. CDR3 length: 15 residues. Germline CDR1 is MGHRA and CDR2 is YSYEKL. V shed 3 bases and J shed 5 bases, with 16 bases lying between them. The CDR3 DNA is TGCGCCAGCAGCCAGGTCGAAAGTATCAGGGAGACCCAGTACTTC. Translated: CASSQVESIRETQYF.

This clonotype occurred many times. The V call is TRBV5-4, the J call TRBJ2-5, with D tentatively TRBD1 or TRBD2 (6 bases each). V lost 4 bases and J lost 7, with 17 bases in between. CDR3 size: 14 residues. Germline V gene lookup returns CDR1 SGHNT and CDR2 YYREEE (reference sequence). CDR3: CASSREGGDGTQYF. CDR3 in DNA: TGTGCCAGCAGCCGAGAGGGGGGTGATGGGACCCAGTACTTC.

This clonotype has at least ten counts. This chain joins TRBV20-1 and TRBJ2-3; 8 nucleotides line up with TRBD2. Per germline, CDR1 DFQATT and CDR2 SNEGSKA (reference sequence). The V gene end was trimmed by 3 bases and the J gene end by 6 bases; junction bases not matched to a gene: 8. CDR3 size: 14 residues. CDR3 sequence: CSARISGGGDTQYF. As DNA, the CDR3 is TGCAGTGCTAGGATAAGCGGGGGAGGGGATACGCAGTATTTT.

The chain joins TRBV7-2 to TRBJ2-7, with 10 bases aligning to TRBD1. Germline values: CDR1 SGHTA, CDR2 FQGNSA. The CDR3 runs to 14 residues. With V trimmed by 3 bases and J by 5 bases, 4 bases remained unmatched. CDR3: CASSLGQGIHEQYF. Written as DNA, the CDR3 is TGTGCCAGCAGCTTGGGACAGGGGATCCACGAGCAGTACTTC.

This clonotype was observed at least ten times. The chain's CDR3 is CASSVHRGQALHF. CDR3 coding DNA: TGTGCCAGCAGTGTCCACAGGGGGCAGGCCCTCCACTTT. The V call is TRBV6-4, the J call TRBJ1-6, with 9 bases lining up with TRBD1. Germline values: CDR1 MRHNA, CDR2 SNTAGT. The CDR3 covers 13 residues. After removal of 4 bases from V and 14 bases from J, the junction contained 6 bases not matched to a gene.

A few counts support this clonotype. This clone may be a read error of a much larger clone one base away. This sequence joins TRBV6-1 and TRBJ2-1, with 7 positions matching TRBD1. The ends lost 8 bases at V and 10 bases at J; junction bases unmatched: 8. Germline CDR1 reads MNHNS; CDR2 reads SASEGT. CDR3 length: 12 amino acids. The CDR3 is CASRDRSYEQFF. The CDR3 nucleotides read TGTGCCAGCCGGGACAGATCCTACGAGCAGTTCTTC.

The chain has TRBV6-2 or TRBV6-3 and TRBJ2-7, with a tentative D call TRBD1 (5 bases). From germline, CDR1 is MNHEY and CDR2 SVGEGT. The CDR3 contains 17 residues. Trimming shortened V by 4 bases and J by 1 base, and 20 bases separated the two germline ends. The CDR3 nucleotides are TGTGCCAGCAGTTGCTCGAAATGGGTGGCAGGGTCCTACGAGCAGTACTTC. The encoded protein is CASSCSKWVAGSYEQYF.

The rearrangement links TRBV2 to TRBJ1-6, with TRBD1 matching 7 bases. Trimming took 6 bases from V and 7 from J; bases not matched to a gene: 3. This CDR3 has 13 amino acids. Germline values: CDR1 SNHLY, CDR2 FYNNEI. In nucleotides, the CDR3 is TGTGCCAGCAGAACAGGGGCCAATTCACCCCTCCACTTT. Amino acid sequence: CASRTGANSPLHF.

This clonotype was counted at least ten times. The chain employs TRBV5-1 and TRBJ2-7; the D gene is possibly TRBD2 (7 bases). V lost 4 bases to trimming and J lost 5 bases, with 16 bases between them. Per the germline V gene, CDR1 is SGHRS and CDR2 is YFSETQ. The CDR3 has 14 residues. The CDR3 DNA reads as TGCGCCAGCAGCCGAGAGGGGGGGCTCCACGAGCAGTACGTC. Residues: CASSREGGLHEQYV.

This clonotype has ten or more counts. The chain has TRBV19 and TRBJ1-3; D unclear. The length of the CDR3 is 13 residues. V was clipped by 7 bases and J by 5 bases, with 12 bases between them. The germline CDR1 and CDR2 sequences are LNHDA and SQIVND (reference sequence). The CDR3 spells CASIPMARNTIYF. The CDR3 coding sequence is TGTGCCAGTATTCCGATGGCCAGAAACACCATATATTTT.

This clonotype was seen repeatedly, ten times or more. The J gene is TRBJ1-4, the V gene TRBV10-3, with a weak D call TRBD1 (6 bases). The CDR3 length is 15 residues. CDR1 is ENHRY and CDR2 is SYGVKD in the germline V gene. V lost 4 bases, J lost 2 bases, and 11 bases lay in between. CDR3 sequence reads: CAISAGVGTNEKLFF. The CDR3 DNA follows: TGTGCCATCAGTGCAGGGGTCGGGACTAATGAAAAACTGTTTTTT.

About this clonotype itself: The junction does not match germline at one end; this may be a read error. The chain recombines TRBV29-1 with TRBJ1-1; 7 bases line up with TRBD1. Germline V gene lookup returns CDR1 SQVTM and CDR2 ANQGSEA. This CDR3 is 13 amino acids long. The CDR3 is CSIEGDSRTEALF. The CDR3 DNA is TGCAGCATTGAAGGGGACAGTAGGACTGAAGCTCTCTTT.

The rearrangement uses TRBV15 and TRBJ1-1; possibly TRBD1 for D (6 bases). From germline, CDR1 is LNHNV and CDR2 YYDKDF (reference sequence). CDR3 length: 12 residues. V was shortened by 1 base and J by 11 bases, with 11 bases between the two germline ends. The CDR3 DNA follows: TGTGCCACCAGCAGAGTGACAGGCGATGCTTTCTTT. It specifies CATSRVTGDAFF. Looking up the rest from reference TRBV15 and TRBJ1-1 gives the full variable domain: DAMVIQNPRYQVTQFGKPVTLSCSQTLNHNVMYWYQQKSSQAPKLLFHYYDKDFNNEADTPDNFQSRRPNTSFCFLDIRSPGLGDTAMYLCATSRVTGDAFFGQGTRLTVV.

This clonotype showed up many times. The chain recombines TRBV6-1 with TRBJ1-6; tentatively, D is TRBD1 (5 bases). The V gene lost 2 bases and the J gene lost 3 bases, with 11 bases spanning the gap. CDR3 size: 16 residues. CDR1 is MNHNS and CDR2 is SASEGT in the germline V gene. The CDR3 is CASSEPSGFYNSPLHF. The DNA of the CDR3 is TGTGCCAGCAGTGAACCGTCAGGGTTCTATAATTCACCCCTCCACTTT.